These T cell receptor beta chains were read from a single sample in a study of blood T cell repertoires in COVID-19. The table came from immunoSEQ multiplex PCR; TCRdb's copy has only in-frame clones and leaves some out. The sample shows about 230,000 clones, 65% to 90% of them seen only once. The sequencing input was peripheral blood. Receptor source: a woman between 45 and 60 years old with acute or convalescent COVID-19. The CDR3 runs from the conserved cysteine through the conserved F or W. The D gene is left open where the match is weak. Clone size is given for some rows only: seen once, a few or many times, or a class if the clone is expanded.

clone_size	v_call	j_call	d_call	cdr3_nt	cdr3_aa
.	TRBV28	TRBJ1-3	TRBD1	TGTGCCAGCGGACACAGGGGGCCAGACACCATATATTTT	CASGHRGPDTIYF
.	TRBV30	TRBJ2-1	TRBD1	TGTGCCTGGAGGTTCCAGGGGGCCCACAATGAGCAGTTCTTC	CAWRFQGAHNEQFF
.	TRBV18	TRBJ2-6	.	TGTGCCAGCTCCGCGCGGCAGGGGGGCGAGACTGGGGCCAACGTCCTGACTTTC	CASSARQGGETGANVLTF
.	TRBV27	TRBJ2-7	TRBD2	TGTGCCAGCAGTTCGCTAGCGGGAGTTGTTTACGAGCAGTACTTC	CASSSLAGVVYEQYF
few	TRBV2	TRBJ2-1	.	TGTGCCAGCAGCTACTTGGACAATGAGCAGTTCTTC	CASSYLDNEQFF
.	TRBV7-8	TRBJ1-4	.	TGTGCCAGCAGCTTAAATCCGGGGAATGAAAAACTGTTTTTT	CASSLNPGNEKLFF
once	TRBV6-1	TRBJ1-5	.	TGTGCCAGCAGTGAAGACAGGGATTATAGCAATCAGCCCCAGCATTTT	CASSEDRDYSNQPQHF
.	TRBV27	TRBJ1-1	TRBD1	TGTGCCAGCAGTTTATCGACAGGGGGCGGCACTGAAGCTTTCTTT	CASSLSTGGGTEAFF
.	TRBV5-6	TRBJ1-2	TRBD1	TGTGCCAGCAGCTTGGCGGGACAGCCTCTTGGCTACACCTTC	CASSLAGQPLGYTF
.	TRBV6-5	TRBJ2-6	.	TGTGCCAGCAGCGCTGCAGGGGCTGGGGCCAACGTCCTGACTTTC	CASSAAGAGANVLTF